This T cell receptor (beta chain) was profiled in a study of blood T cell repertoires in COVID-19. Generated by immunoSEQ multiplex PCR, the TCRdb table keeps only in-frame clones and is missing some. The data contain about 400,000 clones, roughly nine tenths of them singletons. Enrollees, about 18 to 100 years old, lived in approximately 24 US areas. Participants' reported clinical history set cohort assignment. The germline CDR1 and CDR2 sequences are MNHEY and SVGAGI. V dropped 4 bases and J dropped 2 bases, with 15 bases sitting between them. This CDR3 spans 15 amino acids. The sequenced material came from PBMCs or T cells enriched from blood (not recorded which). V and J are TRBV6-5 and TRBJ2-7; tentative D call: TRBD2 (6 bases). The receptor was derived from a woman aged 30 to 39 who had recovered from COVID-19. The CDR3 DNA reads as TGTGCCAGCAGTTCAACCGGGACTGGGACCTACGAGCAGTACTTC. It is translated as CASSSTGTGTYEQYF.